The clone carrying this T cell receptor beta chain was recorded only once. Exposed enrollees encountered a COVID-19 case at some point within 2 weeks before study entry. Per the authors' pipeline: Using reference gene primer amplification, nucleated cell counts were estimated. TCRdb keeps only in-frame clones here, not all; method: immunoSEQ multiplex PCR. D and trimming were read from the DNA, whereas the V and J calls and clone size are those reported in that table. The repertoire includes about 200,000 clones, approximately 86% of them detected once, and about 4% sits in the top ten. The V and J ends lost 5 bases and 0 bases, in that order; junction bases with no gene match: 4. CDR3 size: 16 residues. Germline loops: CDR1 SGHTA, CDR2 FQGTGA. The data were obtained in a study of blood T cell repertoires in COVID-19. Overall study: Acute and convalescent COVID-19 specimens originated in the United States, Italy and Spain. Nucleic acid was either cDNA or gDNA, and it came from T cells, B-cell-depleted T cells, or PBMCs.

What was sequenced was PBMCs or T cells enriched from blood (not recorded which). This chain connects TRBV7-3 to TRBJ1-3, with TRBD1 matching over 10 bases. The clonotype originates from a woman in her twenties or thirties who had been exposed to COVID-19. The chain's CDR3 is CASSLTGGGSGNTIYF. In nucleotides, the CDR3 is TGTGCCAGCAGCCTGACAGGGGGCGGCTCTGGAAACACCATATATTTT.